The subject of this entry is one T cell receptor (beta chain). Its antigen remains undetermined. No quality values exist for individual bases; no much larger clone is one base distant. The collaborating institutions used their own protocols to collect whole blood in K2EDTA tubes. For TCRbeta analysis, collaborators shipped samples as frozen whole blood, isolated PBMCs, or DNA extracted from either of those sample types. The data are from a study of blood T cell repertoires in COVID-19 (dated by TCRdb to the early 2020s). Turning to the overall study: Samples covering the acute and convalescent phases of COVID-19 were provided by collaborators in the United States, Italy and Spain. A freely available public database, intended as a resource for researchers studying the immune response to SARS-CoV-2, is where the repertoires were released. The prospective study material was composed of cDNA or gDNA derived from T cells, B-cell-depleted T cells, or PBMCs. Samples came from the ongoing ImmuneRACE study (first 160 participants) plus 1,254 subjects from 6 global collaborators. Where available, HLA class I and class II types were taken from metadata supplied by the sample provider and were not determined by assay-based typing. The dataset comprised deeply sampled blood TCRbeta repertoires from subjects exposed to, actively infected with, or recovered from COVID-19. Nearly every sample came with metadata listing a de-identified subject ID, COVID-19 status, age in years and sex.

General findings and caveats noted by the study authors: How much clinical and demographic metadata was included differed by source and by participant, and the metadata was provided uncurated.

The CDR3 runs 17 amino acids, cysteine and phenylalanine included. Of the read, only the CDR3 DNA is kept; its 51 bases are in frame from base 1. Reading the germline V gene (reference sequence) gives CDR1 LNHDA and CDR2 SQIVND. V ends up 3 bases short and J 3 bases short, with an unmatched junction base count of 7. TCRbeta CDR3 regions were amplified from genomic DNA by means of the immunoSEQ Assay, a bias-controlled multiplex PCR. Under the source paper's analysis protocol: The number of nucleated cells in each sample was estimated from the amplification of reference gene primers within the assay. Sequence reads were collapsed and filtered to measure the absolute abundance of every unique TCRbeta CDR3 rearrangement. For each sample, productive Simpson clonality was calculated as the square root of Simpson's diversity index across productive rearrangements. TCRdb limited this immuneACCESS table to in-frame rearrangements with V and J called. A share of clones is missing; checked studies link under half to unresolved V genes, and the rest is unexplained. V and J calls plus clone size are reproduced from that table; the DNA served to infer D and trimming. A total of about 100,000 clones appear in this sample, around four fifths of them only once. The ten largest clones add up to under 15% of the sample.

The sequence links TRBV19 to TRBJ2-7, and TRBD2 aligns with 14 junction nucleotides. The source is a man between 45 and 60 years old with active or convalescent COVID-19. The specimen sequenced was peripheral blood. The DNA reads TGTGCCAGTAGTATCACCTCGGGACTAGCGGGAGTCTACGAGCAGTACTTC. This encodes CASSITSGLAGVYEQYF. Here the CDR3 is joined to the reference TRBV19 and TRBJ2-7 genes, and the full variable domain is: DGGITQSPKYLFRKEGQNVTLSCEQNLNHDAMYWYRQDPGQGLRLIYYSQIVNDFQKGDIAEGYSVSREKKESFPLTVTSAQKNPTAFYLCASSITSGLAGVYEQYFGPGTRLTVT.